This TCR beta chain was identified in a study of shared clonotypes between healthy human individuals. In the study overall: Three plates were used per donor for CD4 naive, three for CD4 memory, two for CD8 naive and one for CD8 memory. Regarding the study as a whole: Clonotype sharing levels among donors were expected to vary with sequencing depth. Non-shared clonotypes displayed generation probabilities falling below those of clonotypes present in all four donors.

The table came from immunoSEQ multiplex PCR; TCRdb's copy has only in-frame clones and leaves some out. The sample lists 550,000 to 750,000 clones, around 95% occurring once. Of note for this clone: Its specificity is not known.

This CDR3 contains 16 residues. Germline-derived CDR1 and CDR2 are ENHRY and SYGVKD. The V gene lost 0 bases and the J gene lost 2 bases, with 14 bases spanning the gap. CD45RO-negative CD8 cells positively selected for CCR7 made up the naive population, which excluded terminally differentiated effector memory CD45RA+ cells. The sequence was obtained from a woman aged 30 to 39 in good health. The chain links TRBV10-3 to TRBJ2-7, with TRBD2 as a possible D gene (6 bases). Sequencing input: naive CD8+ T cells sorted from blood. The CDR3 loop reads CAISESWDSETYEQYF. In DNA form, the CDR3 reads TGTGCCATCAGTGAGTCGTGGGACTCGGAAACCTACGAGCAGTACTTC.